This T cell receptor (beta chain) derives from a study of blood T cell repertoires in COVID-19. In the study overall: Acute and convalescent COVID-19 specimens originated in the United States, Italy and Spain. From T cells, B-cell-depleted T cells, or PBMCs came the material, which was cDNA or gDNA.

This CDR3 spans 14 amino acids. Germline CDR1 reads MRHNA; CDR2 reads SNTAGT. With 3 bases clipped from V and 7 bases from J, the junction kept 3 bases outside the gene matches. Authors' processing steps: It was from reference gene primer amplification that nucleated cell counts were estimated. Assay used: immunoSEQ multiplex PCR; TCRdb lists only in-frame clones, some missing. V, J and clone size are those of that table, while D and trimming were read from the DNA. The data show some 200,000 clones, approximately 84% seen once. The receptor comes from a woman aged 25 to 39 who had recovered from COVID-19. The chain uses TRBV6-4 and TRBJ1-6; 7 bases map to TRBD1. Sequences were obtained from peripheral blood. The CDR3 loop reads CASSEDRENSPLHF. The CDR3 bases are TGTGCCAGCAGTGAAGACAGGGAAAATTCACCCCTCCACTTT.